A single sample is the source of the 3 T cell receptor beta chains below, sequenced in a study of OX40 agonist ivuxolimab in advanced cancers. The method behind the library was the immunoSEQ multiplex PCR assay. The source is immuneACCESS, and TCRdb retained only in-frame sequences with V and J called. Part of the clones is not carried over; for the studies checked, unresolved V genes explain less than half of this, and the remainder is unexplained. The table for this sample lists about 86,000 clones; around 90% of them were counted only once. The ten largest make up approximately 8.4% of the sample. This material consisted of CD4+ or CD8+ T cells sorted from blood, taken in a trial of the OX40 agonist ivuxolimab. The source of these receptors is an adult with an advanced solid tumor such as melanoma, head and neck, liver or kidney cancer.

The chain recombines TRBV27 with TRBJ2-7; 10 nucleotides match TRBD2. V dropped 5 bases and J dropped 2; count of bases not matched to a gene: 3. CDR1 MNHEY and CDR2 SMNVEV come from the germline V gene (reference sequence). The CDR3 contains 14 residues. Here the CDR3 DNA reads TGTGCCAGCAGTCAGCTAGCGGGAGCCTACGAGCAGTACTTC. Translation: CASSQLAGAYEQYF.

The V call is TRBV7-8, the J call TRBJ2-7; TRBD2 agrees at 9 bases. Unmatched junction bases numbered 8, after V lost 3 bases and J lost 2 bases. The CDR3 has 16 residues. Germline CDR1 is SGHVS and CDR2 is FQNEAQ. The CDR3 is CASSFRLAVIAYEQYF. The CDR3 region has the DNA TGTGCCAGCAGCTTCCGACTAGCGGTGATTGCCTACGAGCAGTACTTC.

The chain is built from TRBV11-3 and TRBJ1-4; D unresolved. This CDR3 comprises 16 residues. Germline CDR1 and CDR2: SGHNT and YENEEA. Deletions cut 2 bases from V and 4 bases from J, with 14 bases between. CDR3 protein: CASSLKSESFNEKLFF. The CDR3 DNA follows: TGTGCCAGCAGCTTAAAGTCGGAGAGTTTTAATGAAAAACTGTTTTTT.